This TCR beta chain stems from a study of T-cell memory formation after mild COVID-19. General study findings and limits: Pre-infection memory already had some responding clones, implying cross-reactive memory joined.

TCRdb fed the 5' RACE reads into MiXCR, producing one record per CDR3 protein. Of about 410,000 distinct CDR3 sequences listed, about a sixth are singletons. For this clonotype: Its specificity is not known.

Germline V CDR1 and CDR2: SGHRS, YFSETQ. The trim removed 4 bases at V and 4 bases at J, leaving 5 bases unmatched. This CDR3 spans 15 amino acids. J is TRBJ2-3 and V is TRBV5-1; 11 positions match TRBD2. The TCR comes from a man aged 18-30 years who had mild COVID-19 (a few samples of this study predate the infection). Cell type and time point are not known. Specimen: PBMCs or a T cell subset sorted from them (not recorded which). CDR3 nucleotides: TGCGCCAGCAGCAGGGGACTAGCGGAGTCAGATACGCAGTATTTT. Its protein is CASSRGLAESDTQYF.